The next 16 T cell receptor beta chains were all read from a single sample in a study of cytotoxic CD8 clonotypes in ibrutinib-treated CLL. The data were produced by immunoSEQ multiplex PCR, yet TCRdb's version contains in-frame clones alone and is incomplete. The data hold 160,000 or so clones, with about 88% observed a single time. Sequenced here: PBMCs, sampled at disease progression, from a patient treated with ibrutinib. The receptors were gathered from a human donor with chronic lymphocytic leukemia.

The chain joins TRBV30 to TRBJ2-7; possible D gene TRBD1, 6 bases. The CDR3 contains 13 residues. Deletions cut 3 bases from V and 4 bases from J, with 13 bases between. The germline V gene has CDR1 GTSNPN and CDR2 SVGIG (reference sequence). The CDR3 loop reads CAWSRGVGYEQYF. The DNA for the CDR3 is TGTGCCTGGAGCAGGGGTGTTGGGTACGAGCAGTACTTC.

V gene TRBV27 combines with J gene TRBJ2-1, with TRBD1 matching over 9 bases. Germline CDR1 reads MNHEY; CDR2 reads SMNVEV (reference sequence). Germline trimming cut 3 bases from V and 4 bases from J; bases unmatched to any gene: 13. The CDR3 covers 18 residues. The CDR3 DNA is TGTGCCAGCAGTTTGTACGTAATGGGACAGGGCCCTTACAATGAGCAGTTCTTC. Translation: CASSLYVMGQGPYNEQFF.

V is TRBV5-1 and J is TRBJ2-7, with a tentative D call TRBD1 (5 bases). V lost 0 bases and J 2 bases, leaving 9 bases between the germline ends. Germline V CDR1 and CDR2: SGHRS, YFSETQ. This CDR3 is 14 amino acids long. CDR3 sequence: CASSLGRGPYEQYF. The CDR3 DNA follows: TGCGCCAGCAGCTTGGGAAGGGGCCCCTACGAGCAGTACTTC.

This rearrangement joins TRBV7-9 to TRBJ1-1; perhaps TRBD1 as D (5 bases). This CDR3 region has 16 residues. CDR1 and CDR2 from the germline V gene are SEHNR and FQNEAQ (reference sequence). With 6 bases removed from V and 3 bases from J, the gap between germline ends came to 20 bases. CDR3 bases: TGTGCCAGCAGTCCACCGAGCCAGGGTGTGGACACTGAAGCTTTCTTT. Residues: CASSPPSQGVDTEAFF.

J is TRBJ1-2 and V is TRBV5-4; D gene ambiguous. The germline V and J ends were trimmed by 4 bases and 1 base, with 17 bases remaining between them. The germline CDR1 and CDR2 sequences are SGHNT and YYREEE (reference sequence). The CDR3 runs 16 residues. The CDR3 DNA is TGTGCCAGCAGCCCAAGGCGGACCGATTTTAACTATGGCTACACCTTC. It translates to CASSPRRTDFNYGYTF.

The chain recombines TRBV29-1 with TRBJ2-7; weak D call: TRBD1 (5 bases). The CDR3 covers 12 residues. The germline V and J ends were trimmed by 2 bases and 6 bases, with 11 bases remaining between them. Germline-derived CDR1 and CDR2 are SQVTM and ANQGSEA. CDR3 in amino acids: CSVERIRGEQYF. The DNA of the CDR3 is TGCAGCGTTGAAAGAATTAGGGGCGAGCAGTACTTC.

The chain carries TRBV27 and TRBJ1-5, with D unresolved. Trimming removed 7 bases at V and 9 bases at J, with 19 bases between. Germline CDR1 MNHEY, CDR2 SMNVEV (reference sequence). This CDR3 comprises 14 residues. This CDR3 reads CASKAAGGSRPQHF. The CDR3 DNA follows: TGTGCCAGCAAGGCGGCAGGAGGTAGTCGGCCCCAGCATTTT.

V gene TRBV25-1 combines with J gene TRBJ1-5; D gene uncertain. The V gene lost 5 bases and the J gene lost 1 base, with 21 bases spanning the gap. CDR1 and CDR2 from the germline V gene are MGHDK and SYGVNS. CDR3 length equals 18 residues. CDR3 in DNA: TGTGCCAGCAGTAGGACCTACCACCTACAAGAGAGCAATCAGCCCCAGCATTTT. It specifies CASSRTYHLQESNQPQHF.

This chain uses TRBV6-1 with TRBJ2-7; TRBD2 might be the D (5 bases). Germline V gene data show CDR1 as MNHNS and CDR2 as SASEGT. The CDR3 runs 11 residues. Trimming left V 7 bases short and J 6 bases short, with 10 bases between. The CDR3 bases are TGTGCCAGCAATAGAGGAGGCGAGCAGTACTTC. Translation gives CASNRGGEQYF.

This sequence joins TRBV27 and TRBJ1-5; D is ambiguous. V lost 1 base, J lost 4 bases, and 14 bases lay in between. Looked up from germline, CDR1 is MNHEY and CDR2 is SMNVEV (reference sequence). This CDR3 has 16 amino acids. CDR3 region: CASSLFGRGSNQPQHF. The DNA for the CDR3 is TGTGCCAGCAGTTTATTCGGTAGAGGGTCAAATCAGCCCCAGCATTTT.

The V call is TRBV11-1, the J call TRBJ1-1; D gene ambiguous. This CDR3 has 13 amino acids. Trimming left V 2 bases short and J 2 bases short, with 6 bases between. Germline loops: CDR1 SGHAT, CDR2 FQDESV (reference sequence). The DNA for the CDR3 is TGTGCCAGCAGCTTACTCGGTAACACTGAAGCTTTCTTT. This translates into CASSLLGNTEAFF.

The CDR3 loop is CASSLFGSGYGYTF. In nucleotides, the CDR3 is TGTGCCAGCAGCTTATTTGGGTCAGGCTATGGCTACACCTTC. J is TRBJ1-2 and V is TRBV7-2; no definite D call. V gave up 2 bases and J gave up 4 bases, with 11 bases separating them. The V gene's germline CDR1 is SGHTA and CDR2 FQGNSA. The CDR3 loop spans 14 amino acids.

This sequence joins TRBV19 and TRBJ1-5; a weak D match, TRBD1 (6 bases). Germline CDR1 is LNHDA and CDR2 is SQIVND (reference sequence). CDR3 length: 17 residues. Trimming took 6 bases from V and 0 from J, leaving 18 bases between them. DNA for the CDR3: TGTGCCAGTAGCTTTGGACAGAGTCCGACTAGCAATCAGCCCCAGCATTTT. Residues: CASSFGQSPTSNQPQHF.

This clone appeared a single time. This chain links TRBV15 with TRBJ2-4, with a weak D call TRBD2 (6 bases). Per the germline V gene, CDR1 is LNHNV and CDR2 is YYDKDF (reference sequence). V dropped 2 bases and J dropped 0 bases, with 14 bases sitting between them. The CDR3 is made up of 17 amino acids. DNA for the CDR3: TGTGCCACCAGCAGATTTCCCCGGGACTTAGCCAAAAACATTCAGTACTTC. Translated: CATSRFPRDLAKNIQYF.

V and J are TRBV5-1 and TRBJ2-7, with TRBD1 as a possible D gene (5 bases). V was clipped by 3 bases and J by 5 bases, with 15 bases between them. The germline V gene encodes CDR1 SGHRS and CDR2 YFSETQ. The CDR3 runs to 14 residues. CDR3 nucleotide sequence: TGCGCCAGCAGCTCAAACTATCAGGGCGACGAGCAGTACTTC. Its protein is CASSSNYQGDEQYF.

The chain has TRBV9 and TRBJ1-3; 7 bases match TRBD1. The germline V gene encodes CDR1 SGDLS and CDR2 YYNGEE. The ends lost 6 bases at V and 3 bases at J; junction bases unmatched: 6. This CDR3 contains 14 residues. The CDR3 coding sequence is TGTGCCAGCACGACCGGGACAGATGGAAACACCATATATTTT. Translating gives CASTTGTDGNTIYF.